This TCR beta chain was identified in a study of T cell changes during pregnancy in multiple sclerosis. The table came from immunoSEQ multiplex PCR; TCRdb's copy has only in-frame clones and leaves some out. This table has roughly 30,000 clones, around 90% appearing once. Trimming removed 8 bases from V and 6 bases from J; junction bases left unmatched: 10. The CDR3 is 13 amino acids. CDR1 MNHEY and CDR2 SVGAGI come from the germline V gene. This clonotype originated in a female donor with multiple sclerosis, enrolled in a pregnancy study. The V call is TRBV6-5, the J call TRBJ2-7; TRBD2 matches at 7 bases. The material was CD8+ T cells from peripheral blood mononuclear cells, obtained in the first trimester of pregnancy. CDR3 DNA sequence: TGTGCCAGCGGGGGACTAAGTGGGCGCGAGCAGTACTTC. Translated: CASGGLSGREQYF.